The present T cell receptor (beta chain) was sequenced within a study of cytomegalovirus exposure and HLA in healthy donors. The germline V gene has CDR1 SGHTA and CDR2 FQGTGA. V shed 1 base and J shed 2 bases, with 9 bases lying between them. The CDR3 is 15 residues long. This PCR relied on a set of 60 Vbeta primers and 13 Jbeta primers. The table came from immunoSEQ multiplex PCR; TCRdb's copy has only in-frame clones and leaves some out. This sample has about 100,000 clones, with around 80% found just once. Broader study findings: Upon later analysis, TCR association rates were observed to vary by HLA locus, being highest for DRB1 and lowest for HLA-C.

With respect to this clone: The antigen is undetermined.

This chain connects TRBV7-3 to TRBJ2-1, with D uncertain. The source of this sequence is a woman in her thirties or forties in good health and CMV-seronegative. The sequenced sample was PBMCs. This chain's CDR3 is CASSLRANPYNEQFF. CDR3 sequence (DNA): TGTGCCAGCAGCTTAAGGGCCAACCCCTACAATGAGCAGTTCTTC.